The following is a T cell receptor (beta chain) sequence with its context. Its specificity is unknown. This sample is drawn from a study of OX40 agonist ivuxolimab in advanced cancers. The wider study: Given to patients was ivuxolimab, an agonistic anti-OX40 (CD134) antibody.

Method: immunoSEQ multiplex PCR; TCRdb's copy keeps in-frame clones and lacks some. The sample lists about 53,000 clones, 85% to 90% occurring once. Regarding the study as a whole: Clonal expansion by week 6 occurred in CD4+ and CD8+ blood T cells (at 0.1 to 3.0 mg/kg).

The source was CD4+ or CD8+ T cells sorted from blood, collected in a trial of the OX40 agonist ivuxolimab. The receptor was derived from an adult with an advanced solid tumor such as melanoma, head and neck, liver or kidney cancer.

CDR3 sequence (DNA): TGTGCCAGCAGTGAAAGGGGCAATCAGCCCCAGCATTTT. This gives the protein CASSERGNQPQHF. The chain recombines TRBV6-1 with TRBJ1-5; unclear D gene. The V gene's germline CDR1 is MNHNS and CDR2 SASEGT. V dropped 2 bases and J dropped 2 bases, with 4 bases sitting between them. This CDR3 has 13 residues.